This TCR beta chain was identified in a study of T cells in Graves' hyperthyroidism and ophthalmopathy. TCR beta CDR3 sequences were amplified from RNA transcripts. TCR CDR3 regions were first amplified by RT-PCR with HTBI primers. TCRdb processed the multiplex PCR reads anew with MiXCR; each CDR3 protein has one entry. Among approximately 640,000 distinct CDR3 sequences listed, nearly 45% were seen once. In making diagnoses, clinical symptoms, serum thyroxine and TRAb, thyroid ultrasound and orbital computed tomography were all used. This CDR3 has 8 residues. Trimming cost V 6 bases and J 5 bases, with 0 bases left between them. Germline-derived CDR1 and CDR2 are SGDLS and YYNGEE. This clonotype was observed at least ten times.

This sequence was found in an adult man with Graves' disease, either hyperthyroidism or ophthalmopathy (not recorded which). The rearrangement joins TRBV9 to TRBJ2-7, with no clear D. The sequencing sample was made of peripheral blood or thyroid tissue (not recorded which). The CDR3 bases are TGTGCCAGCAACGAGCAGTACTTC. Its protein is CASNEQYF.